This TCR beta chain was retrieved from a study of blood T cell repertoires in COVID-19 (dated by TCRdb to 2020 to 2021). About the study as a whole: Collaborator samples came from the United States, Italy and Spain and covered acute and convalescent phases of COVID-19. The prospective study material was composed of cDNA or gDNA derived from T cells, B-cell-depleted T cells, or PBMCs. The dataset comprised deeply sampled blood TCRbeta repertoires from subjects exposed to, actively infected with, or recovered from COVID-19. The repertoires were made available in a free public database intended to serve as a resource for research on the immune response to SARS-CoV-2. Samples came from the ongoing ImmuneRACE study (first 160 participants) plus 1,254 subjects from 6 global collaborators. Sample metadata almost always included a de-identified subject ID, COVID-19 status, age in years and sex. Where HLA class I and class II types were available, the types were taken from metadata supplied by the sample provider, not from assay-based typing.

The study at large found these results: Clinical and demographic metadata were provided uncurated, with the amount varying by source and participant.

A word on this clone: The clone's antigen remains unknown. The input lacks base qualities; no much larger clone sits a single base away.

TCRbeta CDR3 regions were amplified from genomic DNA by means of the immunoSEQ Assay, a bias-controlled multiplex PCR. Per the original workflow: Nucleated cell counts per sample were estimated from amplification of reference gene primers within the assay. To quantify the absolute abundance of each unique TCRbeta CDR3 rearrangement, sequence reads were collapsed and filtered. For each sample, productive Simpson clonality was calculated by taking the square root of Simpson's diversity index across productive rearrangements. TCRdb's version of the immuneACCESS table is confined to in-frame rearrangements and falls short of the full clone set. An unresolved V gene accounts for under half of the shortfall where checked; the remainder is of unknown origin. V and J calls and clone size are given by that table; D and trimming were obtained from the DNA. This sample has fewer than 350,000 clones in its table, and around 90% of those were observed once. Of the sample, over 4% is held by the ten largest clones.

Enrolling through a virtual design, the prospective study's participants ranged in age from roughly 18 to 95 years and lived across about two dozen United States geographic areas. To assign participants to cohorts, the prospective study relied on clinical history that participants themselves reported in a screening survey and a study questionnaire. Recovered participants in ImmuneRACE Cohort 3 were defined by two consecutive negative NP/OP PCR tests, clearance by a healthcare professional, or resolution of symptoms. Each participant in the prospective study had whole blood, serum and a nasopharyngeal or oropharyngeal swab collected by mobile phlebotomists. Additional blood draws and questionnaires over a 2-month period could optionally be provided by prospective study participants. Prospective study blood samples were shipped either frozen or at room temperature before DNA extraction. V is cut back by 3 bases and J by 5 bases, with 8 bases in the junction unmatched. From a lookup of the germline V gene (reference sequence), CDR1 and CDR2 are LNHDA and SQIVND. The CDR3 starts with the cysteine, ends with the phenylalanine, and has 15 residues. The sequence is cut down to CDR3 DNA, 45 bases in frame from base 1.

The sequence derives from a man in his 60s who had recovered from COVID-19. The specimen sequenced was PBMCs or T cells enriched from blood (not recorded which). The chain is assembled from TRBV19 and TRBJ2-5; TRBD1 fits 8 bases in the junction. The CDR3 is CASSIMQGAWETQYF. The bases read TGTGCCAGTAGTATTATGCAGGGGGCATGGGAGACCCAGTACTTC.